The present T cell receptor beta chain was sequenced within a study of control samples from healthy donors and cancer patients. The V and J ends lost 4 bases and 4 bases respectively, with 21 bases between them. This CDR3 contains 17 residues. The germline V gene has CDR1 SGHVS and CDR2 FNYEAQ. Profiled with immunoSEQ multiplex PCR; TCRdb holds only in-frame clones, not every one. The data show more than 150,000 clones, with around 90% seen just once and roughly 0.7% held by the top ten. The V call is TRBV7-6, the J call TRBJ2-3; D perhaps matches TRBD2 (5 bases). Sequencing input: blood. The sequence came from a woman between 25 and 40 years old in good health. The CDR3 nucleotides read TGTGCCAGCAGCTCCCGGCTGGTGCTAGCTCGGCCAGATACGCAGTATTTT. Translated: CASSSRLVLARPDTQYF.